The rows below give T cell receptor beta chains drawn from one sample of a study of technical replicates of blood from a few donors. Clones were read by immunoSEQ multiplex PCR, and TCRdb kept only the in-frame ones, dropping some. The table includes about 54,000 clones, about 93% detected once. Sequenced: T cells isolated from PBMCs. These TCRs come from a human donor in good health. Both conserved end residues are part of each CDR3. The D gene is left open where the match is weak. The listing skips clone size in some rows; elsewhere it reads once, few, many or a size class.

d_call,v_call,cdr3_length,clone_size,j_call,cdr3_nt,cdr3_aa
-,TRBV5-4,15,once,TRBJ2-1,TGTGCCAGCAGCCGAGCGGGCCCCCGGGGAAATGAGCAGTTCTTC,CASSRAGPRGNEQFF
-,TRBV29-1,14,-,TRBJ2-2,TGCAGCGTTGAAAGGGGGAGGGCCACCGGGGAGCTGTTTTTT,CSVERGRATGELFF
-,TRBV15,14,-,TRBJ1-1,TGTGCCACCAGCCTAACCGCAACGAACACTGAAGCTTTCTTT,CATSLTATNTEAFF
TRBD1,TRBV6-5,16,once,TRBJ2-1,TGTGCCAGCAGATACAGGGGCCGAAACTCCTACAATGAGCAGTTCTTC,CASRYRGRNSYNEQFF
-,TRBV10-1,13,-,TRBJ2-7,TGCGCCAGCAGTGCAGGCTTAGTCTACGAGCAGTACTTC,CASSAGLVYEQYF
-,TRBV18,17,-,TRBJ1-5,TGTGCCAGCTCCCCAGCGCGGGGAAGGTATAGCAATCAGCCCCAGCATTTT,CASSPARGRYSNQPQHF
TRBD1,TRBV5-5,18,-,TRBJ2-5,TGTGCCAGCAGCTTTGAGTCTAACCCCGGGACAGGGGATGTGACCCAGTACTTC,CASSFESNPGTGDVTQYF
-,TRBV28,13,-,TRBJ2-3,TGTGCCGCCGGATGGGCTAGCACAGATACGCAGTATTTT,CAAGWASTDTQYF
TRBD1,TRBV6-5,14,few,TRBJ2-7,TGTGCCAGCAGTCGACAGGGTAAGCGGAACGAGCAGTACTTC,CASSRQGKRNEQYF
TRBD2,TRBV5-1,16,-,TRBJ2-1,TGCGCCAGCAGCCGTGGCGGGCTAGCGGGAATAAATGAGCAGTTCTTC,CASSRGGLAGINEQFF
-,TRBV7-9,14,once,TRBJ1-5,TGTGCCAGCAGCTGGGACACCAGCAATCAGCCCCAGCATTTT,CASSWDTSNQPQHF
-,TRBV29-1,14,-,TRBJ1-2,TGCAGCGTTGAACAAATACAACAGGGTACTGGCTACACCTTC,CSVEQIQQGTGYTF
TRBD2,TRBV6-5,15,-,TRBJ2-1,TGTGCCAGCAGACTTAGCGGGGGGCCCTACAATGAGCAGTTCTTC,CASRLSGGPYNEQFF
TRBD2,TRBV29-1,17,-,TRBJ2-2,TGCAGCGTTGAAGCCCTAGCGGGGGGGCGGAACACCGGGGAGCTGTTTTTT,CSVEALAGGRNTGELFF
TRBD1,TRBV7-6,15,-,TRBJ2-1,TGTGCCAGCAGCAGGGACAGGGGGCGATACAATGAGCAGTTCTTC,CASSRDRGRYNEQFF
TRBD2,TRBV28,18,-,TRBJ2-7,TGTGCCAGCAGACCTACCCTTGGGACTAGCGGGACCTCCTACGAGCAGTACTTC,CASRPTLGTSGTSYEQYF